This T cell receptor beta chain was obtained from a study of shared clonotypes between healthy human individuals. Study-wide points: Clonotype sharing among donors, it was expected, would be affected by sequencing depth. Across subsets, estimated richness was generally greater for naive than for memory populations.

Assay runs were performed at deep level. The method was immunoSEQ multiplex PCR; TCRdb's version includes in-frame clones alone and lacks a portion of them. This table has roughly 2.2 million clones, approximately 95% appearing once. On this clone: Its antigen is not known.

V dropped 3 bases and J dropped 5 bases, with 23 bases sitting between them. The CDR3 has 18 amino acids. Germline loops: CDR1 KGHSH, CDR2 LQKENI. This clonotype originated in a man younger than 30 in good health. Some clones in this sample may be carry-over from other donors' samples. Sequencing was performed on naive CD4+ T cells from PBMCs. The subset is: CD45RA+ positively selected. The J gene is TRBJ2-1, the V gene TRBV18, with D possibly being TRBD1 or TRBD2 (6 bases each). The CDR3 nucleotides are TGTGCCAGCTCACCCCCTAATGGCCCCCGAGGGGGGAACAATGAGCAGTTCTTC. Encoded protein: CASSPPNGPRGGNNEQFF.